What follows are 22 T cell receptor beta chains derived from one specimen sequenced in a study of T cell changes during pregnancy in multiple sclerosis. Produced via immunoSEQ multiplex PCR; TCRdb's table is partial and in-frame only. The table lists under 65,000 clones, roughly 93% of them singletons. This material consisted of CD8+ T cells from peripheral blood mononuclear cells, taken in the second trimester of pregnancy. Receptors were obtained from a female donor with multiple sclerosis, enrolled in a pregnancy study.

This chain connects TRBV10-3 to TRBJ2-7; tentative D call: TRBD1 (6 bases). The germline V gene has CDR1 ENHRY and CDR2 SYGVKD. The CDR3 is 15 residues long. V shed 8 bases and J shed 3 bases, with 20 bases lying between them. The CDR3 bases are TGTGCCATCGCCGATTACAGGGAAGGTCGCTACGAGCAGTACTTC. Protein: CAIADYREGRYEQYF.

The gene calls are TRBV21-1 and TRBJ2-7; whether TRBD1, the table's D call, matches the DNA was not checked. TRBV21-1 is reported as a pseudogene. The CDR3 loop spans 15 amino acids. CDR3 region: CASSWGQESSYEQYF. The CDR3 bases are TGTGCCAGCAGCTGGGGACAGGAGAGCTCCTACGAGCAGTACTTC.

As DNA, the CDR3 is TGTGCCAGCAGTGAAGGCGGGAGTAAGTGGGACGAGCAGTACTTC. Its protein product is CASSEGGSKWDEQYF. The genes are TRBV2 and TRBJ2-7; TRBD2 matches 7 bases. The CDR3 length is 15 residues. With 1 base clipped from V and 5 bases from J, the junction kept 8 bases outside the gene matches. Per the germline V gene, CDR1 is SNHLY and CDR2 is FYNNEI.

The chain is built from TRBV7-6 and TRBJ2-1, with 8 bases fitting TRBD2. Trimming took 1 base from V and 6 from J; bases not matched to a gene: 5. Germline CDR1 SGHVS, CDR2 FNYEAQ. CDR3 length: 15 amino acids. Here the CDR3 DNA reads TGTGCCAGCAGCTTAGGGGGAGGGACTAGCAATGAGCAGTTCTTC. Amino acid sequence: CASSLGGGTSNEQFF.

J is TRBJ2-1 and V is TRBV28; 11 bases fit TRBD2. The CDR3 has 17 amino acids. From germline, CDR1 is MDHEN and CDR2 SYDVKM. The trim removed 5 bases at V and 3 bases at J, leaving 9 bases unmatched. The CDR3 region is CASSPTKGLAVYNEQFF. CDR3 coding DNA: TGTGCCAGCAGTCCAACAAAGGGACTAGCGGTCTACAATGAGCAGTTCTTC.

This chain links TRBV28 with TRBJ2-3, with TRBD2 matching 8 bases. Unmatched junction bases numbered 8, after V lost 5 bases and J lost 4 bases. In germline, CDR1 is MDHEN, CDR2 SYDVKM. CDR3 length: 15 residues. The CDR3 reads CASSLGTSKADTQYF. The DNA of the CDR3 is TGTGCCAGCAGTCTGGGGACTAGTAAGGCAGATACGCAGTATTTT.

This rearrangement joins TRBV6-4 to TRBJ2-1; D is perhaps TRBD1 (6 bases). Trimming stripped 5 bases from V and 0 bases from J, with 14 bases between. CDR3 length equals 16 residues. CDR1 and CDR2 (germline): MRHNA, SNTAGT. CDR3 loop: CASSPTGQSSYNEQFF. CDR3 coding DNA: TGTGCCAGCAGTCCTACAGGACAGAGCTCCTACAATGAGCAGTTCTTC.

The CDR3 protein is CSVGKAQASYEQYF. CDR3 nucleotides: TGCAGCGTTGGAAAAGCTCAAGCCTCCTACGAGCAGTACTTC. V gene TRBV29-1 combines with J gene TRBJ2-7; D is unclear. The CDR3 covers 14 residues. Germline CDR1 is SQVTM and CDR2 is ANQGSEA. Trimming removed 4 bases at V and 0 bases at J, with 13 bases between.

This rearrangement joins TRBV11-3 to TRBJ2-1; TRBD2 aligns across 7 bases. CDR3 length: 17 amino acids. Germline V gene sequence: CDR1 SGHNT, CDR2 YENEEA. The junction had 13 bases not matched to a gene; V was cut back by 5 bases and J by 3 bases. The CDR3 bases are TGTGCCAGCAGCCCGCCCGGACTCCGGGGGGACTACAATGAGCAGTTCTTC. This sequence encodes CASSPPGLRGDYNEQFF.

This chain links TRBV28 with TRBJ2-5; tentative D call: TRBD1 (8 bases). The V end lost 4 bases, the J end lost 5 bases, and 17 bases lay between the germline ends. CDR1 MDHEN and CDR2 SYDVKM come from the germline V gene. The CDR3 sequence is 15 residues long. The CDR3 spells CASSWGTGLEETQYF. DNA of the CDR3: TGTGCCAGCAGTTGGGGGACAGGACTAGAGGAGACCCAGTACTTC. The variable domain in full, with the rest retrieved from reference TRBV28 and TRBJ2-5, is DVKVTQSSRYLVKRTGEKVFLECVQDMDHENMFWYRQDPGLGLRLIYFSYDVKMKEKGDIPEGYSVSREKKERFSLILESASTNQTSMYLCASSWGTGLEETQYFGPGTRLLVL.

The rearrangement links TRBV4-2 to TRBJ2-7; 13 positions match TRBD2. CDR3 length equals 15 residues. The germline CDR1 and CDR2 sequences are LGHNA and YNFKEQ. Trimming at V came to 2 bases and at J to 3 bases, leaving 1 base not matched to a gene. The CDR3 spells CASSQTSGGGYEQYF. The CDR3 DNA sequence: TGTGCCAGCAGCCAAACTAGCGGGGGGGGCTACGAGCAGTACTTC.

CDR3 amino acids: CASSGGGGADTQYF. In nucleotides, the CDR3 is TGTGCCAGCAGCGGGGGAGGTGGTGCAGATACGCAGTATTTT. The genes are TRBV7-6 and TRBJ2-3; maybe TRBD2 (6 bases). Trimming took off 5 bases at V and 4 bases at J, with 13 bases between the two ends. Per germline, CDR1 SGHVS and CDR2 FNYEAQ. The CDR3 covers 14 residues.

The rearrangement links TRBV11-2 to TRBJ2-5; the match to TRBD1 covers 9 bases. The CDR3 length is 14 residues. CDR1 is SGHAT, CDR2 FQNNGV, per germline. With V trimmed by 4 bases and J by 5 bases, 5 bases remained unmatched. CDR3 amino acids: CASSSGTGRETQYF. CDR3 bases: TGTGCCAGCAGCTCCGGGACAGGGAGGGAGACCCAGTACTTC.

This sequence joins TRBV15 and TRBJ2-2; D is possibly TRBD2 (6 bases). The V end was cut by 0 bases, the J end by 5 bases, with 16 bases between. The CDR3 loop spans 17 amino acids. Germline V gives CDR1 LNHNV, CDR2 YYDKDF (reference sequence). The CDR3 DNA reads as TGTGCCACCAGCAGAGACAGGGACTCCTGGGGAACCGGGGAGCTGTTTTTT. Protein: CATSRDRDSWGTGELFF.

V and J are TRBV15 and TRBJ2-3, with TRBD1 identical over 9 bases. The CDR3 has 16 residues. J gave up 3 bases and V 4 bases, and 8 bases lay outside the gene matches. Germline values: CDR1 LNHNV, CDR2 YYDKDF (reference sequence). CDR3 residues: CATSTYPGQGTDTQYF. As DNA, the CDR3 is TGTGCCACCAGCACATACCCGGGACAGGGAACAGATACGCAGTATTTT.

The chain uses TRBV27 and TRBJ2-3, with D hard to call. The germline V gene encodes CDR1 MNHEY and CDR2 SMNVEV (reference sequence). This CDR3 spans 14 amino acids. The germline V and J ends were trimmed by 6 bases and 0 bases, with 10 bases remaining between them. CDR3 DNA: TGTGCCAGCAGCCAAATCACTAGCACAGATACGCAGTATTTT. It yields the protein CASSQITSTDTQYF.

A single count supports this clone. This chain joins TRBV2 and TRBJ1-6; D is unclear. CDR1 SNHLY and CDR2 FYNNEI come from the germline V gene. This CDR3 contains 15 residues. V lost 2 bases, J lost 0 bases, and 5 bases lay in between. CDR3 sequence reads: CASSERSSYNSPLHF. In DNA, the CDR3 is TGTGCCAGCAGTGAAAGGAGCTCCTATAATTCACCCCTCCACTTT. Looking up the rest from reference TRBV2 and TRBJ1-6 gives the full variable domain: EPEVTQTPSHQVTQMGQEVILRCVPISNHLYFYWYRQILGQKVEFLVSFYNNEISEKSEIFDDQFSVERPDGSNFTLKIRSTKLEDSAMYFCASSERSSYNSPLHFGNGTRLTVT.

This clone has only one observation. The chain is built from TRBV5-4 and TRBJ2-7, with 9 bases identical to TRBD1. CDR3 length: 15 residues. V dropped 2 bases and J dropped 5; count of bases not matched to a gene: 8. CDR1 is SGHNT, CDR2 YYREEE, per germline (reference sequence). The CDR3 sequence is CASSFTGTGLHEQYF. CDR3 coding DNA: TGTGCCAGCAGCTTCACCGGGACAGGGTTACACGAGCAGTACTTC. Full variable domain (remainder filled in from reference TRBV5-4 and TRBJ2-7): ETGVTQSPTHLIKTRGQQVTLRCSSQSGHNTVSWYQQALGQGPQFIFQYYREEENGRGNFPPRFSGLQFPNYSSELNVNALELDDSALYLCASSFTGTGLHEQYFGPGTRLTVT.

The V call is TRBV7-9, the J call TRBJ2-1, with D possibly TRBD2 on 5 matching bases. Germline V gene data show CDR1 as SEHNR and CDR2 as FQNEAQ (reference sequence). Trimming shortened V by 8 bases and J by 7 bases, and 15 bases separated the two germline ends. The CDR3 has 13 residues. The CDR3, as DNA: TGTGCCAGCCAAGGACGGGGAGAGAATGAGCAGTTCTTC. Amino acid sequence: CASQGRGENEQFF.

The V gene is TRBV7-3, the J gene TRBJ2-7; D is possibly TRBD1 (5 bases). Per the germline V gene, CDR1 is SGHTA and CDR2 is FQGTGA. V lost 0 bases and J 2 bases, leaving 11 bases between the germline ends. CDR3 length equals 15 residues. For the CDR3, the DNA is TGTGCCAGCAGCTTAACCCCAGGACAACCCTACGAGCAGTACTTC. Its protein product is CASSLTPGQPYEQYF.

This clone was seen only once. CDR3 protein: CASYEISGGSYNEQFF. CDR3 DNA: TGTGCCAGCTACGAAATCAGCGGGGGCTCCTACAATGAGCAGTTCTTC. The genes are TRBV7-9 and TRBJ2-1; 8 bases align to TRBD2. Germline values: CDR1 SEHNR, CDR2 FQNEAQ (reference sequence). V was clipped by 8 bases and J by 0 bases; unmatched bases: 9. This CDR3 has 16 residues. The entire variable domain, with the rest obtained from reference TRBV7-9 and TRBJ2-1, is as follows: DTGVSQNPRHKITKRGQNVTFRCDPISEHNRLYWYRQTLGQGPEFLTYFQNEAQLEKSRLLSDRFSAERPKGSFSTLEIQRTEQGDSAMYLCASYEISGGSYNEQFFGPGTRLTVL.

This clone was recorded a few times. The chain combines TRBV9 with TRBJ2-2, with D possibly matching TRBD2 (6 bases). Germline values: CDR1 SGDLS, CDR2 YYNGEE. The CDR3 extends over 16 amino acids. Trimming took off 3 bases at V and 4 bases at J, with 16 bases between the two ends. The CDR3 DNA reads as TGTGCCAGCAGCGGAACCCGGAGGGTCAGCACCGGGGAGCTGTTTTTT. This gives the protein CASSGTRRVSTGELFF.